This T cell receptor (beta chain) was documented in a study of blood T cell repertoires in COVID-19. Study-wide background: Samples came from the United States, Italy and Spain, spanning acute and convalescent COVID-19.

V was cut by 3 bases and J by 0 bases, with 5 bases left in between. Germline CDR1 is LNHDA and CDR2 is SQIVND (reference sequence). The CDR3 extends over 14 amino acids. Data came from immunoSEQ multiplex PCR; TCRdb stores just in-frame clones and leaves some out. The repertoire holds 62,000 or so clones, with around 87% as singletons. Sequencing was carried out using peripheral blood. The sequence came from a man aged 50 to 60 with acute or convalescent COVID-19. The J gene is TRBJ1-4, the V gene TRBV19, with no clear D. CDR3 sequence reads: CASSIQSTNEKLFF. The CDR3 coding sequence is TGTGCCAGTAGTATTCAGTCAACTAATGAAAAACTGTTTTTT. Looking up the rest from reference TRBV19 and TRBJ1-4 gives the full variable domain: DGGITQSPKYLFRKEGQNVTLSCEQNLNHDAMYWYRQDPGQGLRLIYYSQIVNDFQKGDIAEGYSVSREKKESFPLTVTSAQKNPTAFYLCASSIQSTNEKLFFGSGTQLSVL.